The following is a T cell receptor beta chain sequence with its context. Its matching antigen is unknown. The data were taken from a study of CD8+CD57+ T cells in acquired aplastic anemia. By flow cytometry, patients selected for sequencing had shown an expansion of CD8+CD57+ cells. Researchers used genomic DNA as the template to profile TCR beta VDJ and CDR3. TCRdb passed the reads through MiXCR, listing each CDR3 protein once. The table has about 470,000 distinct CDR3 sequences, about a third seen once. General observations from the study: About 30 was the count of CD8+ CDR3 sequences that patients shared with controls.

The sequence was collected from a human donor with aplastic anemia. Sequences were obtained from sorted CD4+, CD8+, or CD8+CD57+ T cells (not recorded which) from PBMCs.

The CDR3 is CASSALSTGNDYGYTF. CDR3 in DNA: TGTGCCAGCAGTGCTCTTTCGACAGGGAACGACTATGGCTACACCTTC. This chain links TRBV25-1 with TRBJ1-2; TRBD1 aligns across 7 bases. J gave up 3 bases and V 4 bases, and 11 bases lay outside the gene matches. The CDR3 length is 16 residues. Germline-derived CDR1 and CDR2 are MGHDK and SYGVNS.